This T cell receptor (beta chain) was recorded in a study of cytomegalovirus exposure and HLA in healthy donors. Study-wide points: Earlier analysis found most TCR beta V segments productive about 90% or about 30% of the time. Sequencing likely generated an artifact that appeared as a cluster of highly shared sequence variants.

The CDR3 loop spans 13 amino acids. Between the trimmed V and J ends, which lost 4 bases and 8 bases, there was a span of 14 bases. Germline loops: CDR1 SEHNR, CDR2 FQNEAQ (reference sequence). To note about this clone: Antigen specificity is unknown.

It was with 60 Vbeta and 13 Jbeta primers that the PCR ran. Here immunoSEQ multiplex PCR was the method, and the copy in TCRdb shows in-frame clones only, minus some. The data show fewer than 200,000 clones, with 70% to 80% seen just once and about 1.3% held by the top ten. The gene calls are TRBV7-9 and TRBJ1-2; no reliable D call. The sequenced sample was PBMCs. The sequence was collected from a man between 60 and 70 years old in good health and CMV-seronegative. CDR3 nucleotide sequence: TGTGCCAGCAGCTCCCGAGGAGGGCGAGGCTACACCTTC. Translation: CASSSRGGRGYTF.